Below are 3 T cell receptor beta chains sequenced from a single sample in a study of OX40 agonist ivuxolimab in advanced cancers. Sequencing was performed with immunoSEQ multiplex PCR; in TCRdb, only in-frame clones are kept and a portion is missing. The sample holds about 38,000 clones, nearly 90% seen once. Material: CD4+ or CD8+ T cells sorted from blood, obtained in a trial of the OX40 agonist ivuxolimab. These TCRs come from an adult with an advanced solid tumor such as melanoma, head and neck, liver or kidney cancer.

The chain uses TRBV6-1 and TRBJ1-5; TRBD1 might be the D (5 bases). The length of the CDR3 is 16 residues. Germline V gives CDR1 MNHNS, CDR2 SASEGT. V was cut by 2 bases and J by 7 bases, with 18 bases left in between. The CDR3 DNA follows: TGTGCCAGCAGTGAAATCTCCCAGGGACTAGGGCAGCCCCAGCATTTT. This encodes CASSEISQGLGQPQHF.

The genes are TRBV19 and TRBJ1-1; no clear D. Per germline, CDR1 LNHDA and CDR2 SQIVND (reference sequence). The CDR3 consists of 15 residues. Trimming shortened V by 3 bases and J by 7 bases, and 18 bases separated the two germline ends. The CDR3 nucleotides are TGTGCCAGTAGTATGGGCTGGCCGGGGATTGGTGAAGCTTTCTTT. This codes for CASSMGWPGIGEAFF.

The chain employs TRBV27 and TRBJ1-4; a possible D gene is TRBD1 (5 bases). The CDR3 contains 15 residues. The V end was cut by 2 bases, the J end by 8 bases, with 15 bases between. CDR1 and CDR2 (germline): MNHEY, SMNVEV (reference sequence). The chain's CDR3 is CASSLIQGEGEKLFF. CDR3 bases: TGTGCCAGCAGTTTAATCCAGGGTGAAGGCGAAAAACTGTTTTTT.